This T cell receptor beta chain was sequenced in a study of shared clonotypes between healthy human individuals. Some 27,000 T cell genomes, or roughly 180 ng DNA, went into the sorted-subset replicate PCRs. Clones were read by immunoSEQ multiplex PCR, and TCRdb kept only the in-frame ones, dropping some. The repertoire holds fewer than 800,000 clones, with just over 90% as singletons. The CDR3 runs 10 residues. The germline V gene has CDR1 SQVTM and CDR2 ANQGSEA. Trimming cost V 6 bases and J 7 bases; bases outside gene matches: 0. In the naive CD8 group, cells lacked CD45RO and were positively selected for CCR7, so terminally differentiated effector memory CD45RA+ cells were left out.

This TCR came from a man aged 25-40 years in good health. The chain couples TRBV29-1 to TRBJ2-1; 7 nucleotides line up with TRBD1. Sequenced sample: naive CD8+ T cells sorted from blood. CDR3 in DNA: TGCAGCGTCAGGGGGAATGAGCAGTTCTTC. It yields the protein CSVRGNEQFF.